The source of this T cell receptor (beta chain) is a study of T cells in Graves' hyperthyroidism and ophthalmopathy. Study-level results: Model output signaled ophthalmopathy a median roughly six months ahead of onset. Also found in blood were most expanded thyroid clonotypes above 0.001.

Concerning this clonotype itself: Antigen: not known. The junction shows a germline mismatch at one end, possibly a read error.

Amplified TCR beta CDR3 regions came from RNA transcripts. The HTBI set primed first-round TCR CDR3 RT-PCR. TCRdb analysed the multiplex PCR reads with MiXCR anew, one entry per CDR3 protein. In the table there are about 580,000 distinct CDR3 sequences, more than 45% of which are singletons. These patients, aged 18 to 65, had recently diagnosed hyperthyroidism lasting under 2 months. The specimen was peripheral blood or thyroid tissue (not recorded which). This TCR was recovered from a woman aged 18-29 years with Graves' hyperthyroidism.

DNA for the CDR3: TGCGCCTGGAAAAGAACGGGGCTGGAGCTGTTTTTT. This sequence encodes CAWKRTGLELFF. The chain couples TRBV30 to TRBJ2-2; the D gene could be TRBD1 or TRBD2 (5 bases each). The germline V gene has CDR1 GTSNPN and CDR2 SVGIG (reference sequence). CDR3 length: 12 residues.